A single TCR beta chain is shown here with its context. Its antigen is not known. Germline V CDR1 and CDR2: MGHRA, YSYEKL. This CDR3 region has 15 residues. The J segment lost 2 bases and the V segment lost 2 bases, leaving 5 bases of the junction unmatched. This record comes from a study of T cells in Graves' hyperthyroidism and ophthalmopathy. Regions amplified from RNA transcripts were the TCR beta CDR3 regions. The TCR CDR3 first-round RT-PCR relied on the HTBI primer set. TCRdb reanalysed the multiplex PCR reads using MiXCR and keeps one entry per CDR3 protein. The sample yields 700,000 or so distinct CDR3 sequences, over 15% seen once. Study-level points and caveats: Stable hyperthyroidism was told apart from ophthalmopathy by a model built on 13 V-J features.

The rearrangement uses TRBV4-1 and TRBJ2-7; TRBD1 aligns across 8 bases. This receptor was identified in a man in his late teens or twenties with Graves' hyperthyroidism. Sequencing was done on a sample of blood. The CDR3 loop reads CASSQTTGETYEQYF. The DNA of the CDR3 is TGCGCCAGCAGCCAAACGACAGGGGAGACCTACGAGCAGTACTTC.